This TCR beta chain was sequenced for a study of response to subunit inactivated influenza vaccine. Study-level points and caveats: The authors offered the suggestion that each seasonal influenza vaccination recruits few new T cells.

TCRdb processed the RT-PCR reads anew with MiXCR; each CDR3 protein has one entry. The sample holds over 150,000 distinct CDR3 sequences, roughly 11% seen once. This clonotype was found a few times. The antigen remains undetermined. The TCR was taken from a man over 45 who received an inactivated influenza vaccine. The input for sequencing was non-naive T cells sorted from PBMCs, taken roughly 46 days after vaccination.

CDR3 DNA sequence: TGTGCCATCTCAGGAACAGGGAATTCCTACGAGCAGTACTTC. It is translated as CAISGTGNSYEQYF. This chain uses TRBV10-3 with TRBJ2-7; possible D gene TRBD1, 6 bases. Trimming left V 8 bases short and J 1 base short, with 15 bases between. The CDR3 is 14 residues long. Germline loops: CDR1 ENHRY, CDR2 SYGVKD.